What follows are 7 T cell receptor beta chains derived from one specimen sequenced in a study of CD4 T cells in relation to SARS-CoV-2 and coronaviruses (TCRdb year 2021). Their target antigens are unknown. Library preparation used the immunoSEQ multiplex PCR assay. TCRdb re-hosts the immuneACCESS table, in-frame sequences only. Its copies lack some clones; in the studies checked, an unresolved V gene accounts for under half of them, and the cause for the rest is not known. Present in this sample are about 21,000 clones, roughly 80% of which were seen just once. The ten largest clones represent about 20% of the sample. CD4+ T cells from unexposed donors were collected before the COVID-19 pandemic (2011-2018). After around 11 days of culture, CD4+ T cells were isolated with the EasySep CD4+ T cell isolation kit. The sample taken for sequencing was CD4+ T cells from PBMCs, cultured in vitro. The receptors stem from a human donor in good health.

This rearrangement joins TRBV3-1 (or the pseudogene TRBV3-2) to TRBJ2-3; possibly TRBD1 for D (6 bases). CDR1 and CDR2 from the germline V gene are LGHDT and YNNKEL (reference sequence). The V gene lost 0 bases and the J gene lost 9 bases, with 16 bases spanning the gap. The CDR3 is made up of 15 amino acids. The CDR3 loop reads CASSQDSASQGTQYF. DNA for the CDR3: TGTGCCAGCAGCCAAGATTCTGCGAGTCAGGGGACGCAGTATTTT.

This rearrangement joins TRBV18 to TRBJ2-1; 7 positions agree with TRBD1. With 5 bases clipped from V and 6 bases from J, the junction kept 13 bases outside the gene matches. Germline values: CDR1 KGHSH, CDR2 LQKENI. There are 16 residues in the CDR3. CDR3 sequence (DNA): TGTGCCAGCTCATCCCGGACAGGAGGAAATTTCAATGAGCAGTTCTTC. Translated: CASSSRTGGNFNEQFF. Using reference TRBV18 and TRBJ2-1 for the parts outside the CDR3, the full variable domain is NAGVMQNPRHLVRRRGQEARLRCSPMKGHSHVYWYRQLPEEGLKFMVYLQKENIIDESGMPKERFSAEFPKEGPSILRIQQVVRGDSAAYFCASSSRTGGNFNEQFFGPGTRLTVL.

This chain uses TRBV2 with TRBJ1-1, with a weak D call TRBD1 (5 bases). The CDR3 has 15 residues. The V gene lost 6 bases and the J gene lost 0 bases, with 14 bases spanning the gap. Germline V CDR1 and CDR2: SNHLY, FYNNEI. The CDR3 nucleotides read TGTGCCAGCAGCCCGACAGTGACCGTGAACACTGAAGCTTTCTTT. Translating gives CASSPTVTVNTEAFF.

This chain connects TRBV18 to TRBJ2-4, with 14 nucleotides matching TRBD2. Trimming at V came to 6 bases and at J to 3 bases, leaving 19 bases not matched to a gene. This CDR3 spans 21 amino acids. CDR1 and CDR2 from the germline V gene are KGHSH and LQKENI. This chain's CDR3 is CASSLNPLGLAGGRSKNIQYF. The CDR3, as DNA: TGTGCCAGCTCTCTCAACCCTCTCGGACTAGCGGGAGGAAGGAGCAAAAACATTCAGTACTTC.

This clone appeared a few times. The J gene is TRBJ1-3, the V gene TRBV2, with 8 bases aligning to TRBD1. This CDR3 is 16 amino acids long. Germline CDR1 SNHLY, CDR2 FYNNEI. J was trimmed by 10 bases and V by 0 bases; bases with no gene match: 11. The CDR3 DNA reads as TGTGCCAGCAGTGAAGCGCGGCAGGGGGCCGGTGGGACCATATATTTT. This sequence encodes CASSEARQGAGGTIYF.

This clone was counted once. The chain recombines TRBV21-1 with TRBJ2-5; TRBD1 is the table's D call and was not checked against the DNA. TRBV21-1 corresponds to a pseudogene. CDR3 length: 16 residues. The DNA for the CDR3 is TGTGCCAGCACCCTGGGAAGACAGCCAACCCAAGAGACCCAGTACTTC. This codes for CASTLGRQPTQETQYF.

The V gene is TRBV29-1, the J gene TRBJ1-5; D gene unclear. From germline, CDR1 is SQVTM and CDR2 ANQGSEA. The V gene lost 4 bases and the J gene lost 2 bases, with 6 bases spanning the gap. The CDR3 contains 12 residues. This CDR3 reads CSVASGNQPQHF. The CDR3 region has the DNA TGCAGCGTTGCATCGGGCAATCAGCCCCAGCATTTT.